This T cell receptor (beta chain) was identified during a study of T cell repertoires in aging, cancer and after chemotherapy. Background on the study: Six age groups, ranging from 30 or younger to 70 or older, included the donors. The whole study produced a dataset of around 8.4 million TCR reads.

About this clonotype itself: The antigen is undetermined.

Rearranged V-D-J TRB sequences were amplified with a mixed TRB-A/B primer pool. TCRdb reprocessed the multiplex PCR reads via MiXCR and lists one record per CDR3 protein. The table shows some 7,700 distinct CDR3 sequences, with more than 25% occurring only once. The germline gives CDR1 LNHDA, CDR2 SQIVND (reference sequence). Trimming took off 7 bases at V and 7 bases at J, with 19 bases between the two ends. This CDR3 has 15 residues. Regarding the study as a whole: Loss of evenness, beyond lost richness, contributed to age-related TCR diversity decline in cancer patients. Immunological memory after chemotherapy cannot be judged from the repertoire data.

The template was genomic DNA from peripheral blood, not RNA. This chain connects TRBV19 to TRBJ1-4, with a tentative D call TRBD1 (5 bases). The sample consisted of blood. This receptor was identified in a human donor in good health. This chain's CDR3 is CASNSGTSGGEKLFF. DNA for the CDR3: TGTGCCAGTAACTCCGGGACTTCGGGAGGTGAAAAACTGTTTTTT.